This T cell receptor beta chain appears in the sequencing data of a study of T cell repertoires in aging, cancer and after chemotherapy. Germline lookup yields CDR1 SQVTM and CDR2 ANQGSEA. V shed 5 bases and J 2 bases; nucleotides not matched to a gene: 18. CDR3 length: 18 amino acids. Amplification of TCR beta used genomic DNA extracted from peripheral blood. Multiplex touch-down PCR with TRB-A/B primers amplified rearranged V-D-J TRB sequences. TCRdb analysed the multiplex PCR reads with MiXCR anew, one entry per CDR3 protein. The profile shows about 8,700 distinct CDR3 sequences, roughly 32% of them singletons.

The chain couples TRBV29-1 to TRBJ1-2; 9 bases map to TRBD1. Sequenced input: blood. This TCR was recovered from a human donor in good health. The CDR3 DNA reads as TGCAGCGTTTACAGGGGGCGCGAGGAACCCTCCAAAAACTATGGCTACACCTTC. It specifies CSVYRGREEPSKNYGYTF.